This TCR beta chain was obtained from a study of glioma-infiltrating T cells after dendritic cell vaccination. As for the study in general: Dendritic cell vaccination trial patients had either newly diagnosed or recurrent glioblastoma. Patients received autologous tumor lysate-pulsed dendritic cell vaccination between about 2003 and 2012.

TCRB CDR3 was amplified from 2 ug genomic DNA or less. Data came from immunoSEQ multiplex PCR; TCRdb stores just in-frame clones and leaves some out. Among about 92,000 clones listed, approximately 84% were seen once. Per germline, CDR1 SGHTA and CDR2 FQGNSA. The CDR3 sequence is 12 residues long. V was shortened by 5 bases and J by 6 bases, with 11 bases between the two germline ends. Fresh-frozen tumor tissue and more than two years of survival data were available for all. The rearrangement joins TRBV7-2 to TRBJ2-7, with unresolved D. This specimen consisted of blood, obtained before dendritic cell vaccination. The TCR comes from a human donor with glioblastoma. DNA of the CDR3: TGTGCCAGCAGCCAACAGAAGTCCGAGCAGTACTTC. Translating it yields CASSQQKSEQYF.